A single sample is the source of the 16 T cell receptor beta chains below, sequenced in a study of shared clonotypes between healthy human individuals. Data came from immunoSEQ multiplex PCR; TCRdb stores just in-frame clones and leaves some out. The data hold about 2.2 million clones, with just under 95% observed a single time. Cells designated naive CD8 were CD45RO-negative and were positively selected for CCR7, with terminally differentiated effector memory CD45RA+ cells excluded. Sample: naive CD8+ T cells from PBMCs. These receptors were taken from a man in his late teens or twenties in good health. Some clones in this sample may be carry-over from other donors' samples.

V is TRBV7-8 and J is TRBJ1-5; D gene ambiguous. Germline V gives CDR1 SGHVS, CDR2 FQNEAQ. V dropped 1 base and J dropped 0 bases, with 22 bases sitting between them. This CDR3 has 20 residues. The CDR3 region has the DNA TGTGCCAGCAGCTTAGATATGGGAGGGCAGTCGATCGATAGCAATCAGCCCCAGCATTTT. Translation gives CASSLDMGGQSIDSNQPQHF.

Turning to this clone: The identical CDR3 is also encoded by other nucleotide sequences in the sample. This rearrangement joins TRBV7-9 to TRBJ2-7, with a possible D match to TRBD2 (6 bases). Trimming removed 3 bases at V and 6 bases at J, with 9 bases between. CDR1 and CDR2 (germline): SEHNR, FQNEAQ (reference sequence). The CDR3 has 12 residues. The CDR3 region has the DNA TGTGCCAGCAGCTTGACCGGGGGCGAGCAGTACTTC. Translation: CASSLTGGEQYF.

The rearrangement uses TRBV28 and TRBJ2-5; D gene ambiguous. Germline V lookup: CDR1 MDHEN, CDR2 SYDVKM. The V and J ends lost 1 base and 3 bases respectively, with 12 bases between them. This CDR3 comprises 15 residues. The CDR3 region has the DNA TGTGCCAGCAGTTTATCGAGGCTATCCGAAGAGACCCAGTACTTC. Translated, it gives CASSLSRLSEETQYF.

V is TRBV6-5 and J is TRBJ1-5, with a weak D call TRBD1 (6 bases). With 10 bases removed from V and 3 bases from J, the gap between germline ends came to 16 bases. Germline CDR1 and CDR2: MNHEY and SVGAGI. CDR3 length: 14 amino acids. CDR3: CATSNYRDNQPQHF. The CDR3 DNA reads TGTGCCACCAGCAACTACAGGGACAATCAGCCCCAGCATTTT.

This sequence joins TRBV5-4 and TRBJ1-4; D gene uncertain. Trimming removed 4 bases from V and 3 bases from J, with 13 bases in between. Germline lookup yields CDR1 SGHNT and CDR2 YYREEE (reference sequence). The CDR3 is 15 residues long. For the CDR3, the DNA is TGTGCCAGCAGCCACTCGGGAACCCCTAATGAAAAACTGTTTTTT. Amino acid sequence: CASSHSGTPNEKLFF.

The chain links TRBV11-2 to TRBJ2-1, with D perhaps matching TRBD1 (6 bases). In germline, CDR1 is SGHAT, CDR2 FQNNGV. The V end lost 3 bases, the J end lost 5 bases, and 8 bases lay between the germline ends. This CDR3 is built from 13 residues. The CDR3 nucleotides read TGTGCCAGCAGCTTGTGGACAGACAATGAGCAGTTCTTC. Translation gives CASSLWTDNEQFF.

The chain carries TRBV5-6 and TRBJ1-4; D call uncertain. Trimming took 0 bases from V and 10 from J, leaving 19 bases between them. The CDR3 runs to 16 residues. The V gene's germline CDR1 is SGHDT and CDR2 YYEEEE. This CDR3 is CASSLGWGSVRGKLFF. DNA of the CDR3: TGTGCCAGCAGCTTGGGGTGGGGTTCCGTTCGGGGAAAACTGTTTTTT.

This CDR3 reads CASPTGTIELNEKLFF. DNA of the CDR3: TGTGCCAGCCCGACCGGGACAATAGAACTTAATGAAAAACTGTTTTTT. The chain is built from TRBV28 and TRBJ1-4, with D possibly being TRBD1 (6 bases). Germline V gene sequence: CDR1 MDHEN, CDR2 SYDVKM. The CDR3 covers 16 residues. The V gene lost 8 bases and the J gene lost 4 bases, with 20 bases spanning the gap.

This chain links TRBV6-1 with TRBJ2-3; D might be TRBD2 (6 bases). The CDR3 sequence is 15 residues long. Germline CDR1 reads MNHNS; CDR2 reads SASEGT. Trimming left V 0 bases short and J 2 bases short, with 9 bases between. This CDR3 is CASSEASGVTDTQYF. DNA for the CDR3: TGTGCCAGCAGTGAAGCTAGCGGAGTCACAGATACGCAGTATTTT.

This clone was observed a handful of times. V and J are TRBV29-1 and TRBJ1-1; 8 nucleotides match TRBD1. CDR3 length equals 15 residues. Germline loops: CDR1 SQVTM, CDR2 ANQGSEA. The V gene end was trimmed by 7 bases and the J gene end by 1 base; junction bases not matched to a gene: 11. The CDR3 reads CSASGQGPKNTEAFF. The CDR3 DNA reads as TGCAGCGCCTCCGGACAGGGTCCGAAGAACACTGAAGCTTTCTTT.

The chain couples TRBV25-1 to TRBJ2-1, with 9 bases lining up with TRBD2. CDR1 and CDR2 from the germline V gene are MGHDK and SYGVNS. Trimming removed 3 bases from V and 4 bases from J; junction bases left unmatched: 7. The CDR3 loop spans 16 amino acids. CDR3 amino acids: CASSESGLARYNEQFF. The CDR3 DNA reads TGTGCCAGCAGTGAGTCCGGACTAGCGAGGTACAATGAGCAGTTCTTC.

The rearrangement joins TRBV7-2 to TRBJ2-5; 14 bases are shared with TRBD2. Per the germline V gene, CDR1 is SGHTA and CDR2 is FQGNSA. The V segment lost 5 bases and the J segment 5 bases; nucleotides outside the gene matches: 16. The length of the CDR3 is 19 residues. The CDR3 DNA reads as TGTGCCAGCAGCGCACAGACGAGGACTAGCGGGAGGCCAAGGGAGACCCAGTACTTC. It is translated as CASSAQTRTSGRPRETQYF. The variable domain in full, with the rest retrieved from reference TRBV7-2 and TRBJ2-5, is GAGVSQSPSNKVTEKGKDVELRCDPISGHTALYWYRQSLGQGLEFLIYFQGNSAPDKSGLPSDRFSAERTGGSVSTLTIQRTQQEDSAVYLCASSAQTRTSGRPRETQYFGPGTRLLVL.

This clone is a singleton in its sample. The CDR3 sequence: CASGPNEQFF. CDR3 bases: TGTGCCAGCGGGCCGAATGAGCAGTTCTTC. The chain combines TRBV6-6 with TRBJ2-1; D is uncertain. From germline, CDR1 is MNHNY and CDR2 SVGAGI (reference sequence). Trimming stripped 8 bases from V and 7 bases from J, with 6 bases between. CDR3 size: 10 residues.

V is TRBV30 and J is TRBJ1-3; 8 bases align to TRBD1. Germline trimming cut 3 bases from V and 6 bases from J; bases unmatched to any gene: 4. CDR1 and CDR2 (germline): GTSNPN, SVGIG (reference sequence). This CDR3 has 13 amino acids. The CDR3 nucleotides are TGTGCCTGGAGGGGGACAGGTGAAAACACCATATATTTT. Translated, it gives CAWRGTGENTIYF.

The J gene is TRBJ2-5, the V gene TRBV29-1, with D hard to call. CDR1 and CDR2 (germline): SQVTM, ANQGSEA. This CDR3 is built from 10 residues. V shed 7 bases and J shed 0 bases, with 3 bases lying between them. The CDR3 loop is CSGDQETQYF. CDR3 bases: TGCAGCGGAGACCAAGAGACCCAGTACTTC.

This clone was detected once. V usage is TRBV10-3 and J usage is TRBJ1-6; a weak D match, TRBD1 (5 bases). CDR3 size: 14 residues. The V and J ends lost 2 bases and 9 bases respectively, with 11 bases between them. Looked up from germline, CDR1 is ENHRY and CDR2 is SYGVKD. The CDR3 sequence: CAISEQGERSPLHF. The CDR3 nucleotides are TGTGCCATCAGTGAGCAGGGTGAACGTTCACCCCTCCACTTT.